This is a list of T cell receptor beta chains from one sample in a study of shared clonotypes between healthy human individuals. Sequencing was performed with immunoSEQ multiplex PCR; in TCRdb, only in-frame clones are kept and a portion is missing. The repertoire consists of about 460,000 clones, with about 74% occurring once and the leading ten covering around 13%. Source material: PBMCs. The origin of the receptors is a woman aged 40 to 50 in good health. Some clones in this sample may be carry-over from other donors' samples. CDR3s include the opening cysteine and the closing phenylalanine or tryptophan. The D gene is left open where the match is weak. Only part of the rows carry a size: once, few, many, or a class if the clone is expanded.

cdr3_aa: CASSEVRYNEQFF
cdr3_nt: TGTGCCAGCAGTGAGGTTCGCTACAATGAGCAGTTCTTC
j_call: TRBJ2-1
v_call: TRBV25-1
cdr3_length: 13
d_call: -
clone_size: -

cdr3_aa: CARSTSDRVTEAFF
cdr3_nt: TGTGCCAGAAGCACCTCCGACAGGGTCACTGAAGCTTTCTTT
j_call: TRBJ1-1
v_call: TRBV5-3
cdr3_length: 14
d_call: TRBD1
clone_size: few

cdr3_aa: CASTRDRDRPYNEQFF
cdr3_nt: TGTGCCAGCACTCGGGACAGGGACCGACCCTACAATGAGCAGTTCTTC
j_call: TRBJ2-1
v_call: TRBV27
cdr3_length: 16
d_call: TRBD1
clone_size: -

cdr3_aa: CASSQAGTANTGELFF
cdr3_nt: TGCGCCAGCAGCCAAGCCGGGACAGCGAACACCGGGGAGCTGTTTTTT
j_call: TRBJ2-2
v_call: TRBV4-3
cdr3_length: 16
d_call: TRBD1
clone_size: -

cdr3_aa: CASSPAVGSTGELFF
cdr3_nt: TGTGCCAGCAGCCCTGCGGTGGGATCCACCGGGGAGCTGTTTTTT
j_call: TRBJ2-2
v_call: TRBV5-4
cdr3_length: 15
d_call: -
clone_size: few

cdr3_aa: CASSQRQDVTEAFF
cdr3_nt: TGTGCCAGCAGCCAGAGACAGGACGTCACTGAAGCTTTCTTT
j_call: TRBJ1-1
v_call: TRBV4-2
cdr3_length: 14
d_call: -
clone_size: many

cdr3_aa: CASSQDRGRETQYF
cdr3_nt: TGCGCCAGCAGTCAGGACAGGGGGCGGGAGACCCAGTACTTC
j_call: TRBJ2-5
v_call: TRBV5-1
cdr3_length: 14
d_call: TRBD1
clone_size: -

cdr3_aa: CASSLRRIGELFF
cdr3_nt: TGTGCCAGCAGCTTGAGGAGGATCGGGGAGCTGTTTTTT
j_call: TRBJ2-2
v_call: TRBV7-2
cdr3_length: 13
d_call: -
clone_size: -

cdr3_aa: CASRRGQGSYEQYF
cdr3_nt: TGTGCCAGCAGACGGGGACAGGGCTCCTACGAGCAGTACTTC
j_call: TRBJ2-7
v_call: TRBV6-5
cdr3_length: 14
d_call: TRBD1
clone_size: -

cdr3_aa: CASSFPSIEQFF
cdr3_nt: TGTGCCAGCAGTTTCCCCTCCATTGAGCAGTTCTTC
j_call: TRBJ2-1
v_call: TRBV28
cdr3_length: 12
d_call: -
clone_size: -

cdr3_aa: CASSRDSDTQYF
cdr3_nt: TGTGCCAGCAGCCGGGACTCTGATACGCAGTATTTT
j_call: TRBJ2-3
v_call: TRBV7-9
cdr3_length: 12
d_call: -
clone_size: -

cdr3_aa: CASSAQGSGANVLTF
cdr3_nt: TGTGCCAGCAGCGCCCAAGGCTCTGGGGCCAACGTCCTGACTTTC
j_call: TRBJ2-6
v_call: TRBV7-3
cdr3_length: 15
d_call: -
clone_size: -

cdr3_aa: CASSLPLAASTDTQYF
cdr3_nt: TGCGCCAGCAGCTTGCCGCTAGCCGCAAGCACAGATACGCAGTATTTT
j_call: TRBJ2-3
v_call: TRBV5-1
cdr3_length: 16
d_call: -
clone_size: -

cdr3_aa: CASSPGGGLGNEQFF
cdr3_nt: TGCGCCAGCAGCCCAGGGGGCGGACTGGGCAATGAGCAGTTCTTC
j_call: TRBJ2-1
v_call: TRBV5-1
cdr3_length: 15
d_call: TRBD1
clone_size: -

cdr3_aa: CASSLDGGSINQPQHF
cdr3_nt: TGTGCCAGCAGCTTGGATGGGGGATCGATCAATCAGCCCCAGCATTTT
j_call: TRBJ1-5
v_call: TRBV5-7
cdr3_length: 16
d_call: -
clone_size: -

cdr3_aa: CASSLDLNYEQYF
cdr3_nt: TGTGCCAGCAGCTTAGACCTGAACTACGAGCAGTACTTC
j_call: TRBJ2-7
v_call: TRBV11-3
cdr3_length: 13
d_call: -
clone_size: -

cdr3_aa: CSVFPTGGLSYGYTF
cdr3_nt: TGCAGCGTCTTCCCGACAGGGGGTCTGTCTTATGGCTACACCTTC
j_call: TRBJ1-2
v_call: TRBV29-1
cdr3_length: 15
d_call: TRBD1
clone_size: -

cdr3_aa: CASSQGQGDTEAFF
cdr3_nt: TGTGCCAGCAGCCAAGGACAGGGAGACACTGAAGCTTTCTTT
j_call: TRBJ1-1
v_call: TRBV5-4
cdr3_length: 14
d_call: TRBD1
clone_size: -

cdr3_aa: CASSATGDYGYTF
cdr3_nt: TGTGCCAGTAGTGCCACAGGGGACTATGGCTACACCTTC
j_call: TRBJ1-2
v_call: TRBV19
cdr3_length: 13
d_call: TRBD1
clone_size: -

cdr3_aa: CASSQEVVTGIWGIADEQYF
cdr3_nt: TGTGCCAGCAGCCAAGAAGTCGTGACAGGGATTTGGGGAATTGCGGACGAGCAGTACTTC
j_call: TRBJ2-7
v_call: TRBV4-2
cdr3_length: 20
d_call: TRBD1
clone_size: many

cdr3_aa: CASSFQTGLSEKLFF
cdr3_nt: TGTGCCAGCAGCTTCCAGACAGGGCTTTCCGAAAAACTGTTTTTT
j_call: TRBJ1-4
v_call: TRBV6-6
cdr3_length: 15
d_call: TRBD1
clone_size: once

cdr3_aa: CASSLEGQGWKLSYEQYF
cdr3_nt: TGTGCCAGCAGCTTAGAGGGACAGGGGTGGAAACTCTCCTACGAGCAGTACTTC
j_call: TRBJ2-7
v_call: TRBV7-2
cdr3_length: 18
d_call: TRBD1
clone_size: -

cdr3_aa: CASSLQVSGGTYEQYF
cdr3_nt: TGTGCCAGCAGCTTACAAGTTAGCGGGGGGACCTACGAGCAGTACTTC
j_call: TRBJ2-7
v_call: TRBV5-6
cdr3_length: 16
d_call: TRBD2
clone_size: -

cdr3_aa: CTSSHHGAGGPKTQYF
cdr3_nt: TGCACCAGCAGCCACCACGGAGCGGGAGGGCCAAAGACCCAGTACTTC
j_call: TRBJ2-5
v_call: TRBV1
cdr3_length: 16
d_call: -
clone_size: few

cdr3_aa: CASSVGRQSNTEAFF
cdr3_nt: TGTGCCAGCAGCGTAGGAAGACAGTCGAACACTGAAGCTTTCTTT
j_call: TRBJ1-1
v_call: TRBV9
cdr3_length: 15
d_call: -
clone_size: few

cdr3_aa: CASFSGRAYEQYF
cdr3_nt: TGTGCCAGCTTTAGCGGGAGGGCCTACGAGCAGTACTTC
j_call: TRBJ2-7
v_call: TRBV2
cdr3_length: 13
d_call: TRBD2
clone_size: -

cdr3_aa: CASSLGGSGINEQYF
cdr3_nt: TGTGCCAGCAGCTTAGGCGGTAGCGGGATTAACGAGCAGTACTTC
j_call: TRBJ2-7
v_call: TRBV5-4
cdr3_length: 15
d_call: TRBD2
clone_size: -

cdr3_aa: CASSPFGAGTDTQYF
cdr3_nt: TGTGCCAGCAGCCCCTTCGGAGCGGGGACAGATACGCAGTATTTT
j_call: TRBJ2-3
v_call: TRBV7-9
cdr3_length: 15
d_call: TRBD2
clone_size: -

cdr3_aa: CSVEVNEQFF
cdr3_nt: TGCAGCGTTGAAGTCAATGAGCAGTTCTTC
j_call: TRBJ2-1
v_call: TRBV29-1
cdr3_length: 10
d_call: -
clone_size: -

cdr3_aa: CASSVGGISTDTQYF
cdr3_nt: TGTGCCAGCAGCGTTGGCGGGATTAGCACAGATACGCAGTATTTT
j_call: TRBJ2-3
v_call: TRBV9
cdr3_length: 15
d_call: -
clone_size: -

cdr3_aa: CASSDFRYEQYF
cdr3_nt: TGCGCCAGCAGTGATTTTAGGTACGAGCAGTACTTC
j_call: TRBJ2-7
v_call: TRBV10-2
cdr3_length: 12
d_call: -
clone_size: -

cdr3_aa: CASSQTLAGGFNEQFF
cdr3_nt: TGTGCCAGCAGCCAAACACTAGCGGGAGGGTTCAATGAGCAGTTCTTC
j_call: TRBJ2-1
v_call: TRBV7-2
cdr3_length: 16
d_call: TRBD2
clone_size: few

cdr3_aa: CASSEARNEQFF
cdr3_nt: TGTGCCAGCAGTGAGGCTAGGAATGAGCAGTTCTTC
j_call: TRBJ2-1
v_call: TRBV6-1
cdr3_length: 12
d_call: -
clone_size: -

cdr3_aa: CASSPPGLAGNYEQYF
cdr3_nt: TGTGCCAGCAGTCCCCCGGGACTAGCGGGGAACTACGAGCAGTACTTC
j_call: TRBJ2-7
v_call: TRBV28
cdr3_length: 16
d_call: TRBD2
clone_size: -

cdr3_aa: CASSYRDEQYF
cdr3_nt: TGTGCCAGCAGTTATCGGGACGAGCAGTACTTC
j_call: TRBJ2-7
v_call: TRBV6-6
cdr3_length: 11
d_call: -
clone_size: -

cdr3_aa: CASSSDPLLALDTQYF
cdr3_nt: TGTGCCAGCAGCTCAGACCCCCTACTAGCCTTGGATACGCAGTATTTT
j_call: TRBJ2-3
v_call: TRBV5-4
cdr3_length: 16
d_call: -
clone_size: -

cdr3_aa: CASSLESGSQETQYF
cdr3_nt: TGTGCCAGCAGTTTAGAATCGGGGTCCCAAGAGACCCAGTACTTC
j_call: TRBJ2-5
v_call: TRBV28
cdr3_length: 15
d_call: -
clone_size: -

cdr3_aa: CASSPPRTGLSGNTIYF
cdr3_nt: TGTGCCAGCAGTCCCCCCCGGACAGGGCTCTCTGGAAACACCATATATTTT
j_call: TRBJ1-3
v_call: TRBV28
cdr3_length: 17
d_call: TRBD1
clone_size: -

cdr3_aa: CASSFGTGHEQYF
cdr3_nt: TGTGCCAGCAGCTTTGGGACAGGCCACGAGCAGTACTTC
j_call: TRBJ2-7
v_call: TRBV7-3
cdr3_length: 13
d_call: TRBD1
clone_size: -

cdr3_aa: CASSLQREGKQYF
cdr3_nt: TGTGCCAGCAGTCTACAGCGGGAGGGTAAGCAGTATTTT
j_call: TRBJ2-3
v_call: TRBV28
cdr3_length: 13
d_call: TRBD2
clone_size: -

cdr3_aa: CSVRAGAQETQYF
cdr3_nt: TGCAGCGTTCGAGCGGGCGCTCAAGAGACCCAGTACTTC
j_call: TRBJ2-5
v_call: TRBV29-1
cdr3_length: 13
d_call: -
clone_size: -

cdr3_aa: CASSSALAVGVTEAFF
cdr3_nt: TGTGCCAGCAGCTCCGCTCTGGCGGTCGGGGTAACTGAAGCTTTCTTT
j_call: TRBJ1-1
v_call: TRBV28
cdr3_length: 16
d_call: -
clone_size: -

cdr3_aa: CASSSLTSGLRNEQFF
cdr3_nt: TGTGCCAGCAGTTCCCTGACTAGCGGACTAAGGAATGAGCAGTTCTTC
j_call: TRBJ2-1
v_call: TRBV6-5
cdr3_length: 16
d_call: TRBD2
clone_size: few

cdr3_aa: CASSLGPWGTAQETQYF
cdr3_nt: TGCGCCAGCAGCTTAGGCCCCTGGGGAACGGCTCAAGAGACCCAGTACTTC
j_call: TRBJ2-5
v_call: TRBV5-1
cdr3_length: 17
d_call: -
clone_size: -

cdr3_aa: CASSQVRGQSLSYEQYF
cdr3_nt: TGTGCCAGCAGCCAAGTACGAGGACAGTCTCTCTCCTACGAGCAGTACTTC
j_call: TRBJ2-7
v_call: TRBV4-2
cdr3_length: 17
d_call: -
clone_size: -

cdr3_aa: CASSLRTLATNEKLFF
cdr3_nt: TGTGCCAGCAGCTTAAGAACTCTGGCAACTAATGAAAAACTGTTTTTT
j_call: TRBJ1-4
v_call: TRBV5-4
cdr3_length: 16
d_call: -
clone_size: -

cdr3_aa: CAISENGRENIQYF
cdr3_nt: TGTGCCATCAGTGAGAACGGGAGGGAAAACATTCAGTACTTC
j_call: TRBJ2-4
v_call: TRBV10-3
cdr3_length: 14
d_call: TRBD2
clone_size: few

cdr3_aa: CASSEWYEQYF
cdr3_nt: TGTGCCAGCAGTGAGTGGTACGAGCAGTACTTC
j_call: TRBJ2-7
v_call: TRBV2
cdr3_length: 11
d_call: -
clone_size: -

cdr3_aa: CASSPPKGGDQPQHF
cdr3_nt: TGTGCCAGCAGTCCCCCCAAGGGTGGGGATCAGCCCCAGCATTTT
j_call: TRBJ1-5
v_call: TRBV28
cdr3_length: 15
d_call: -
clone_size: many

cdr3_aa: CASSYGPGQGTETQYF
cdr3_nt: TGTGCCAGCAGCTATGGTCCGGGACAGGGGACGGAGACCCAGTACTTC
j_call: TRBJ2-5
v_call: TRBV7-3
cdr3_length: 16
d_call: TRBD1
clone_size: -